This entry describes one T cell receptor (beta chain). This entry is derived from a study of CD8+ T cells in alopecia areata. Study context: Treated patients were dosed with oral tofacitinib, taking 5 to 10 mg twice daily.

This CDR3 has 14 residues. The germline V and J ends were trimmed by 2 bases and 2 bases, with 9 bases remaining between them. Germline-derived CDR1 and CDR2 are LGHNA and YNFKEQ. RNA extraction was followed by reverse transcription into cDNA, which acted as the sequencing template. Only in-frame clones appear in the TCRdb table, and some are missing; sequencing was by immunoSEQ multiplex PCR. The table lists approximately 180,000 clones, 50% to 70% of them singletons, with roughly 14% in the top ten. This chain connects TRBV4-2 to TRBJ1-2; possibly TRBD1 for D (6 bases). The sequence was obtained from a human donor with alopecia areata. Sample: CD4+ T cells sorted from blood, taken at week 0. DNA of the CDR3: TGTGCCAGCAGCCAACCCGACAGGAACTATGGCTACACCTTC. The encoded protein is CASSQPDRNYGYTF.